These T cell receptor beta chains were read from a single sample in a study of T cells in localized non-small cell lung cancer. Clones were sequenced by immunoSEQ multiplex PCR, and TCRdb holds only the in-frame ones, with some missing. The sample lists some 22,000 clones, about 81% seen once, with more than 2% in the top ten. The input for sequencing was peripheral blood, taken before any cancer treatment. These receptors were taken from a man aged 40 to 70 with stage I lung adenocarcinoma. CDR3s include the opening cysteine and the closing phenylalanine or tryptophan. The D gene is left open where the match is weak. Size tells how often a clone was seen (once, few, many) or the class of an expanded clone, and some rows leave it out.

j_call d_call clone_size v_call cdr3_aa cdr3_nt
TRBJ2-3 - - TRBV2 CASSENGNRLDTQYF TGTGCCAGCAGTGAAAATGGGAACAGGTTAGATACGCAGTATTTT
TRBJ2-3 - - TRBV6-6 CASSLGQGGYADTQYF TGTGCCAGCAGTTTAGGGCAGGGGGGGTATGCAGATACGCAGTATTTT
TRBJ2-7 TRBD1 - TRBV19 CASSSPGTGYYEQYF TGTGCCAGTAGTTCCCCTGGGACAGGGTACTACGAGCAGTACTTC
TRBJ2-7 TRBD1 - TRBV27 CASSPKDRVYEQYF TGTGCCAGCAGTCCTAAGGACAGGGTCTACGAGCAGTACTTC
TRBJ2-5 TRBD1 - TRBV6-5 CASSSSGTGVLETQYF TGTGCCAGCAGTTCGTCCGGGACAGGGGTATTGGAGACCCAGTACTTC
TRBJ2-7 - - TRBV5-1 CASSLDGRAFSYEQYF TGCGCCAGCAGCTTGGACGGCAGGGCCTTTTCCTACGAGCAGTACTTC
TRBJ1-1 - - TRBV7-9 CASSFVGNTEAFF TGTGCCAGCAGCTTCGTGGGGAACACTGAAGCTTTCTTT
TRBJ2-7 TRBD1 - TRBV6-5 CASSHRDRFSYEQYF TGTGCCAGCAGCCACCGGGACAGGTTCTCCTACGAGCAGTACTTC
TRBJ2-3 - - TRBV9 CASSLRVSTDTQYF TGTGCCAGCAGCCTAAGGGTTTCTACAGATACGCAGTATTTT
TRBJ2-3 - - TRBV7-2 CASSPGLPPDTQYF TGTGCCAGCAGTCCCGGACTACCGCCAGATACGCAGTATTTT
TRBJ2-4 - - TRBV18 CASSADPEAIQYF TGTGCCAGCTCGGCGGACCCCGAGGCCATTCAGTACTTC
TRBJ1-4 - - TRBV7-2 CASSLGRGNEKLFF TGTGCCAGCAGCTTAGGCAGGGGTAATGAAAAACTGTTTTTT
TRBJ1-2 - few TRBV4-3 CASSQDEFGQSYGYTF TGCGCCAGCAGCCAAGATGAGTTCGGACAGTCCTATGGCTACACCTTC
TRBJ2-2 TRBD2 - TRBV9 CASSPTSWSNTGELFF TGTGCCAGCAGCCCGACTAGCTGGTCGAACACCGGGGAGCTGTTTTTT
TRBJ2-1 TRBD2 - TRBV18 CASSPPSGISYNEQFF TGTGCCAGCTCACCACCTAGCGGGATCTCCTACAATGAGCAGTTCTTC
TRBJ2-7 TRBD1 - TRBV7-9 CASSLQGQGSYEQYF TGTGCCAGCAGCCTCCAGGGACAGGGCTCCTACGAGCAGTACTTC
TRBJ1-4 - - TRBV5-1 CASRREATNEKLFF TGCGCCAGCCGGAGGGAGGCAACTAATGAAAAACTGTTTTTT
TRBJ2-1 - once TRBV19 CASSLGGTDTSGQFF TGTGCCAGTAGTTTGGGGGGGACAGATACGAGCGGGCAGTTCTTC
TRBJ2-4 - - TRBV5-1 CASSLDGGLAKNIQYF TGCGCCAGCAGCCTCGATGGGGGCTTAGCCAAAAACATTCAGTACTTC
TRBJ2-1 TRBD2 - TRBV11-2 CASSLSSGNNEQFF TGTGCCAGCAGCTTATCTAGCGGGAACAATGAGCAGTTCTTC
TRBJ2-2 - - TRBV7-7 CASSPRGGELFF TGTGCTAGCAGCCCGAGGGGCGGGGAGCTGTTTTTT
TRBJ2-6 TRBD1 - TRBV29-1 CSVESANPGQTFGANVLTF TGCAGCGTTGAATCTGCAAATCCGGGACAGACTTTTGGGGCCAACGTCCTGACTTTC
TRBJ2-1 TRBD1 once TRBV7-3 CASSRDRSNYNEQFF TGTGCCAGCAGCAGGGACAGGAGCAACTACAATGAGCAGTTCTTC
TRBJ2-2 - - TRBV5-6 CASSQGLLTAGELFF TGTGCCAGCAGCCAGGGACTTCTCACGGCCGGGGAGCTGTTTTTT
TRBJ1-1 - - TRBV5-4 CASSLGVSSEAFF TGTGCCAGCAGCTTGGGGGTTTCTTCGGAAGCTTTCTTT
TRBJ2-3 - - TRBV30 CAWSVLLLDTQYF TGTGCCTGGAGTGTACTTTTGCTAGATACGCAGTATTTT
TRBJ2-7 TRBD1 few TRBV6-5 CASSYSPQGGYEQYF TGTGCCAGCAGTTACTCGCCACAGGGGGGCTACGAGCAGTACTTC
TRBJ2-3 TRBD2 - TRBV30 CAANQGRGGTDTQYF TGTGCCGCAAACCAAGGACGGGGGGGCACAGATACGCAGTATTTT
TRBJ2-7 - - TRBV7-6 CASSLGQRTYEQYF TGTGCCAGCAGCTTAGGACAGAGGACCTACGAGCAGTACTTC
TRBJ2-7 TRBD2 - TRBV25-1 CASSPREAYLSYEQYF TGTGCCAGCAGTCCTCGGGAGGCCTACCTCTCCTACGAGCAGTACTTC
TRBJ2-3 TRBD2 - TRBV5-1 CASSLGGLAGFTDTQYF TGCGCCAGCAGCTTGGGGGGACTAGCGGGGTTCACAGATACGCAGTATTTT
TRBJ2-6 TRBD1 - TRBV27 CANFIPGGPGANVLTF TGTGCCAACTTTATTCCAGGGGGCCCTGGGGCCAACGTCCTGACTTTC
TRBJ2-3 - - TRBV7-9 CASSLEAWVRTDTQYF TGTGCCAGCAGCTTAGAGGCGTGGGTCCGAACAGATACGCAGTATTTT
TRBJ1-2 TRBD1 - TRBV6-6 CASRTGGPYGYTF TGTGCCAGCAGGACAGGGGGACCTTATGGCTACACCTTC
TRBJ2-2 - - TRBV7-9 CASSPARPTNTGELFF TGTGCCAGCAGCCCAGCGAGGCCTACGAACACCGGGGAGCTGTTTTTT
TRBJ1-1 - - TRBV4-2 CASSHPLSGRSMNTEAFF TGTGCCAGCAGCCATCCTCTTTCGGGACGGTCGATGAACACTGAAGCTTTCTTT
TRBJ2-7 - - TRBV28 CASRMDKAYEQYF TGTGCCAGCAGAATGGACAAGGCCTACGAGCAGTACTTC